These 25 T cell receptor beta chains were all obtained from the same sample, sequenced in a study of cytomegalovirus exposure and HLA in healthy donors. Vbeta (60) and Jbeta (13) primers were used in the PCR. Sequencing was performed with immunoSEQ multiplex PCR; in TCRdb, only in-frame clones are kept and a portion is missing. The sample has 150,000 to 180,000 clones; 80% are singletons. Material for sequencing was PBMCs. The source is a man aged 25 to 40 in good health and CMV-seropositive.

The CDR3 sequence: CASSFTQGNTEAFF. Written as DNA, the CDR3 is TGTGCCAGCAGCTTCACTCAGGGGAACACTGAAGCTTTCTTT. The genes are TRBV7-9 and TRBJ1-1; perhaps TRBD1 as D (5 bases). Germline values: CDR1 SEHNR, CDR2 FQNEAQ (reference sequence). CDR3 length: 14 residues. Trimming removed 3 bases at V and 1 base at J, with 9 bases between.

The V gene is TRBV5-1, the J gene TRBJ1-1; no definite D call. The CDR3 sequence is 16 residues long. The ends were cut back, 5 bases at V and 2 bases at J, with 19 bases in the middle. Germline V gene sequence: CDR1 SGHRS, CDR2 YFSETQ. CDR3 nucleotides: TGCGCCAGCAGGGGGTCGGAGGGAGGGAGCAACACTGAAGCTTTCTTT. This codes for CASRGSEGGSNTEAFF.

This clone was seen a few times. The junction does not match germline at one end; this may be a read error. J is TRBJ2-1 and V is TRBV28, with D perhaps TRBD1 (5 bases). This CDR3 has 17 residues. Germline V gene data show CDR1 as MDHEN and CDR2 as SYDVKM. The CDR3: CASSLYVKTAKRDEHFF. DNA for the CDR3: TGTGCCAGCAGTTTATACGTCAAGACAGCGAAGCGCGATGAGCACTTCTTC.

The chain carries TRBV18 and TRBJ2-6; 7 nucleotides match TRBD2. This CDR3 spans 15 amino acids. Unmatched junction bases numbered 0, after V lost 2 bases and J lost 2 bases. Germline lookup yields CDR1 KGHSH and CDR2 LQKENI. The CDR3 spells CASSPGGAGANVLTF. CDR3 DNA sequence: TGTGCCAGCTCACCAGGGGGGGCTGGGGCCAACGTCCTGACTTTC.

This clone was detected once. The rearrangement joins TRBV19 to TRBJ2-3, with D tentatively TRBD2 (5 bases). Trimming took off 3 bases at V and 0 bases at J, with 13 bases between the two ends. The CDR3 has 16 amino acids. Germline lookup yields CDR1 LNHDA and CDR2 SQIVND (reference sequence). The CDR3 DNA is TGTGCCAGTAGTATCCGGGCGGGCTCTAGCACAGATACGCAGTATTTT. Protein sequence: CASSIRAGSSTDTQYF. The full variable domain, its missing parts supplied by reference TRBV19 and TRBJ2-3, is DGGITQSPKYLFRKEGQNVTLSCEQNLNHDAMYWYRQDPGQGLRLIYYSQIVNDFQKGDIAEGYSVSREKKESFPLTVTSAQKNPTAFYLCASSIRAGSSTDTQYFGPGTRLTVL.

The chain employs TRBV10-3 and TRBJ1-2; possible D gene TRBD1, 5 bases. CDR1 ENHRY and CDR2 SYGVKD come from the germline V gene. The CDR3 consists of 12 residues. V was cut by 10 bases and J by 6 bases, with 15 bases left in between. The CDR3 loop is CATAPQGHGYTF. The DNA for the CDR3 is TGTGCCACTGCACCTCAGGGCCATGGCTACACCTTC.

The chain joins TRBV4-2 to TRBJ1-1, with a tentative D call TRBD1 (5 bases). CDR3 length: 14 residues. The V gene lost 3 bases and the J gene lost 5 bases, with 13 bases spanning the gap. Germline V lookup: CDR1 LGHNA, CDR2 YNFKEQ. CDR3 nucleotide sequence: TGTGCCAGCAGCCACTGGGGCCCAGGGACTGAAGCTTTCTTT. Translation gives CASSHWGPGTEAFF.

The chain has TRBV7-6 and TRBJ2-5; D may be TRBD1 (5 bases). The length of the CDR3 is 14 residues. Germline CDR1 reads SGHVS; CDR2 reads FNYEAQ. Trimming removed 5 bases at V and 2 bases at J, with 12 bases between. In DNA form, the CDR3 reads TGTGCCAGCAGCACTTCAGGGTGGCAAGAGACCCAGTACTTC. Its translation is CASSTSGWQETQYF.

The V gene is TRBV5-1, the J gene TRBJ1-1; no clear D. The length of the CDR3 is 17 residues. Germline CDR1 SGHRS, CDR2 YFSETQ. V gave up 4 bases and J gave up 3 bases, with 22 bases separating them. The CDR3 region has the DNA TGCGCCAGCAGCAGAGAAGGACGGGAGGTTCGGGACACTGAAGCTTTCTTT. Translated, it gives CASSREGREVRDTEAFF.

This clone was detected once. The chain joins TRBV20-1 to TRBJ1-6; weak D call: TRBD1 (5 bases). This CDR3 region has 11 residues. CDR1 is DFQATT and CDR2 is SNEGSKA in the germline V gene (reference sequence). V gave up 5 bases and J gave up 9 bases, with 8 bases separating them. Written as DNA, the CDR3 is TGCAGTGCTCCCACAGGTTCACCCCTCCACTTT. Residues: CSAPTGSPLHF.

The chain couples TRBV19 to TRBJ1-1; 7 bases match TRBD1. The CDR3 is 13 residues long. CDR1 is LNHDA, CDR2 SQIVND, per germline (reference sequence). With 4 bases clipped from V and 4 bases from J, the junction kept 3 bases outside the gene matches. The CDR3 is CASSTTGATEAFF. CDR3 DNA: TGTGCCAGTAGTACTACAGGGGCCACTGAAGCTTTCTTT.

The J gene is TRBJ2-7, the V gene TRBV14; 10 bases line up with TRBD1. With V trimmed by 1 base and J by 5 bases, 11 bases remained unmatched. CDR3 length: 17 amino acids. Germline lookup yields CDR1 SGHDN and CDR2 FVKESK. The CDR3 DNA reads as TGTGCCAGCAGCCAAGTTCTTTCGGGACAGGGGACGAACGAGCAGTACTTC. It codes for CASSQVLSGQGTNEQYF.

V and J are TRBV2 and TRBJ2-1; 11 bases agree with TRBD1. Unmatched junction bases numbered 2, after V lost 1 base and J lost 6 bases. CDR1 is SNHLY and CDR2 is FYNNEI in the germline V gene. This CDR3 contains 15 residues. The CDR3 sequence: CASSEEGTGGNEQFF. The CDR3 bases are TGTGCCAGCAGTGAAGAGGGGACAGGGGGCAATGAGCAGTTCTTC.

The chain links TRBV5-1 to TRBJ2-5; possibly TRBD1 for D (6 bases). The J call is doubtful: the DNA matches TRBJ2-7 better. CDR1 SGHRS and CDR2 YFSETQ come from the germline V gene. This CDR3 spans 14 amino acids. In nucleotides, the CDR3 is TGCGCCAGCATGGAGACAGGCAGCTCCTACGAGCAGTACTTC. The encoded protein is CASMETGSSYEQYF.

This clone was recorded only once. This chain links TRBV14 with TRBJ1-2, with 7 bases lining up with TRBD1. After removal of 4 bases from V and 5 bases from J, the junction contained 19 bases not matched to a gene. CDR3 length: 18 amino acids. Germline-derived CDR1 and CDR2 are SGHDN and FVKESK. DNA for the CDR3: TGTGCCAGCAGCCCTCGAATCGGACAGGCCTTTTCGTTTTATGGCTACACCTTC. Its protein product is CASSPRIGQAFSFYGYTF.

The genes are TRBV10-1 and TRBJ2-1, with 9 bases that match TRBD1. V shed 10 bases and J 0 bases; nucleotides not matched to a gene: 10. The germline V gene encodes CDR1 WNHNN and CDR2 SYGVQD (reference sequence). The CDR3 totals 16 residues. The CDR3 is CATGGQGGSSYNEQFF. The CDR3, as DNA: TGCGCCACCGGGGGACAGGGTGGATCCTCCTACAATGAGCAGTTCTTC.

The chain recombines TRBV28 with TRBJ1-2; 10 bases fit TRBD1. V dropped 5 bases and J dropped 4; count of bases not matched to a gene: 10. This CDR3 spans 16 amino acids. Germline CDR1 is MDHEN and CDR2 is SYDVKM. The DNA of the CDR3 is TGTGCCAGCAGTGAAGCCGGGACAGGGGTAGTCTATGGCTACACCTTC. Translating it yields CASSEAGTGVVYGYTF.

CDR3 region: CAWSVLRDTEAFF. CDR3 coding DNA: TGTGCCTGGAGTGTACTTCGGGACACTGAAGCTTTCTTT. The V and J genes are TRBV30 and TRBJ1-1; D is uncertain. The CDR3 has 13 amino acids. Germline values: CDR1 GTSNPN, CDR2 SVGIG (reference sequence). Deletions cut 0 bases from V and 3 bases from J, with 8 bases between.

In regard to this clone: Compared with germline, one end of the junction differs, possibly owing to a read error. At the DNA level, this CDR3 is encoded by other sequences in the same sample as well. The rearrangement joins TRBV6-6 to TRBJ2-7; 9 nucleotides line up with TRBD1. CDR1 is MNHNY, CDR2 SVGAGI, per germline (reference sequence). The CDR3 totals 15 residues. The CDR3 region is CASRARDRVDYEQYF. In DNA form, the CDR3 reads TGTGCCAGCAGAGCGCGGGACAGGGTGGACTACGAGCAGTACTTT.

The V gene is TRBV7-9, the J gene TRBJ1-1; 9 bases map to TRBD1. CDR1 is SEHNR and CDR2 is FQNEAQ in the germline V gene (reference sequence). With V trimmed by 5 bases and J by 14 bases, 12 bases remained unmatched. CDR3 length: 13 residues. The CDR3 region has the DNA TGTGCCAGCAGCGGGCAGACAGGGGGGAGTATCTTCTTT. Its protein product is CASSGQTGGSIFF. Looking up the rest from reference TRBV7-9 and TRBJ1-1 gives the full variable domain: DTGVSQNPRHKITKRGQNVTFRCDPISEHNRLYWYRQTLGQGPEFLTYFQNEAQLEKSRLLSDRFSAERPKGSFSTLEIQRTEQGDSAMYLCASSGQTGGSIFFGQGTRLTVV.

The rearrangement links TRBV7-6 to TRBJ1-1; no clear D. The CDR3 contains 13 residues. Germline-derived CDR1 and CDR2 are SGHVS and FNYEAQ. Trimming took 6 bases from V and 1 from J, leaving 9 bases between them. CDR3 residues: CASRANQNTEAFF. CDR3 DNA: TGTGCCAGCAGAGCAAACCAGAACACTGAAGCTTTCTTT.

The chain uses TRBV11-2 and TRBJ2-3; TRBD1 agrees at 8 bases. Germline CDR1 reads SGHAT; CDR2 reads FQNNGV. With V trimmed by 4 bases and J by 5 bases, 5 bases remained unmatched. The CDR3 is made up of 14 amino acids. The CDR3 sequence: CASSSTGVIDTQYF. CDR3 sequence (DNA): TGTGCCAGCAGCTCGACAGGGGTGATAGATACGCAGTATTTT.

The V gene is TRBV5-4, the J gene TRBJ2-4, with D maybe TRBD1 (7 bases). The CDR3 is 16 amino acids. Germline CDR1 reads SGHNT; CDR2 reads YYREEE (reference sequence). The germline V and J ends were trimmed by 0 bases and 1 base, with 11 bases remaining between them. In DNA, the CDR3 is TGTGCCAGCAGCTTGGGCAGGGGGGTCGCCAAAAACATTCAGTACTTC. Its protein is CASSLGRGVAKNIQYF.

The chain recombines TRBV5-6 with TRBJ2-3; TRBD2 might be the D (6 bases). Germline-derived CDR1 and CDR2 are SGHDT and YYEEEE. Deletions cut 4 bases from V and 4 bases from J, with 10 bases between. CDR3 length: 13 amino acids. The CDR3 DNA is TGTGCCAGCAGCCCGGGACTTGCAGATACGCAGTATTTT. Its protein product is CASSPGLADTQYF.

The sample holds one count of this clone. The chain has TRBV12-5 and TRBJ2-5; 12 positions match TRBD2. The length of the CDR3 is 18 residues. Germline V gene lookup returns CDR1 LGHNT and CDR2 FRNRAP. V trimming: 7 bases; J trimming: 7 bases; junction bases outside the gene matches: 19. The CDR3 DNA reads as TGTGCTAGTGCCACAACCCAGGGGGCTAGCGGGGGGGACGGGACCCAGTACTTC. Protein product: CASATTQGASGGDGTQYF.